The next 32 T cell receptor beta chains were all read from a single sample in a study of T cell responses to AZD1222 COVID-19 vaccine. TCRdb's table, derived via immunoSEQ multiplex PCR, lists solely in-frame clones and lacks some. The data show 65,000 to 95,000 clones, 70% to 90% seen once. The starting material was peripheral blood, obtained on day 0 of AZD1222 vaccination. These receptors were taken from an adult in good health.

The chain employs TRBV20-1 and TRBJ2-7; no firm D call. CDR1 and CDR2 from the germline V gene are DFQATT and SNEGSKA (reference sequence). V was pared by 6 bases and J by 3 bases, with 6 bases between. CDR3 length: 10 residues. In DNA form, the CDR3 reads TGCAGTGCGCGAAACTACGAGCAGTACTTC. Translated, it gives CSARNYEQYF.

This chain's CDR3 is CASRLNRNQPQHF. DNA for the CDR3: TGTGCCAGCAGACTAAACAGGAACCAGCCCCAGCATTTT. J is TRBJ1-5 and V is TRBV6-1; D possibly corresponds to TRBD1 (5 bases). The CDR3 contains 13 residues. CDR1 MNHNS and CDR2 SASEGT come from the germline V gene. Trimming shortened V by 6 bases and J by 7 bases, and 13 bases separated the two germline ends.

The chain employs TRBV7-2 and TRBJ1-3; possibly TRBD1 for D (6 bases). The CDR3 contains 14 residues. The V gene's germline CDR1 is SGHTA and CDR2 FQGNSA. Trimming left V 2 bases short and J 4 bases short, with 9 bases between. CDR3 protein: CASSLIGGGNTIYF. CDR3 DNA sequence: TGTGCCAGCAGCTTAATAGGGGGGGGAAACACCATATATTTT.

The CDR3 bases are TGTGCCAGTAGAGCTTTTGGGTCCAATCAGCCCCAGCATTTT. As protein: CASRAFGSNQPQHF. The chain joins TRBV2 to TRBJ1-5; D remains ambiguous. V lost 9 bases, J lost 3 bases, and 15 bases lay in between. The CDR3 contains 14 residues. Germline V gives CDR1 SNHLY, CDR2 FYNNEI.

The CDR3 coding sequence is TGTGCCAGCAGCAACTGGGGGACAGGGAATGAAAAACTGTTTTTT. Translated, it gives CASSNWGTGNEKLFF. The chain joins TRBV5-8 to TRBJ1-4, with TRBD1 identical over 9 bases. The CDR3 covers 15 residues. Germline CDR1 and CDR2: SGHTS and YDEGEE. J lost 5 bases, V lost 4 bases, and 6 bases had no gene match. The full variable domain, completed using reference TRBV5-8 and TRBJ1-4, is EAGVTQSPTHLIKTRGQQATLRCSPISGHTSVYWYQQALGLGLQFLLWYDEGEERNRGNFPPRFSGRQFPNYSSELNVNALELEDSALYLCASSNWGTGNEKLFFGSGTQLSVL.

The rearrangement joins TRBV24-1 to TRBJ2-3; possibly TRBD1 for D (5 bases). The V gene's germline CDR1 is KGHDR and CDR2 SFDVKD. The CDR3 contains 15 residues. Trimming removed 5 bases at V and 0 bases at J, with 11 bases between. The CDR3 here is CATSVRGTSTDTQYF. The CDR3 bases are TGTGCCACCAGTGTTAGGGGAACTAGCACAGATACGCAGTATTTT.

This clone came up once. J is TRBJ2-3 and V is TRBV5-1, with 8 bases fitting TRBD2. CDR1 and CDR2 (germline): SGHRS, YFSETQ. The length of the CDR3 is 19 residues. The V and J ends lost 5 bases and 2 bases, in that order; junction bases with no gene match: 19. The CDR3 here is CASSFGLAGWLGYTDTQYF. For the CDR3, the DNA is TGCGCCAGCAGTTTCGGACTAGCCGGATGGTTGGGCTACACAGATACGCAGTATTTT.

CDR3 residues: CASSSAYNEQFF. CDR3 in DNA: TGTGCCAGCAGTTCCGCCTACAATGAGCAGTTCTTC. The chain links TRBV3-1 (or the pseudogene TRBV3-2) to TRBJ2-1; no clear D. Trimming removed 6 bases at V and 2 bases at J, with 5 bases between. The CDR3 has 12 amino acids. Germline lookup yields CDR1 LGHDT and CDR2 YNNKEL (reference sequence).

J is TRBJ1-1 and V is TRBV4-1; the match to TRBD1 covers 8 bases. The V and J ends lost 1 base and 3 bases, in that order; junction bases with no gene match: 7. Per germline, CDR1 MGHRA and CDR2 YSYEKL. The CDR3 has 16 residues. This CDR3 is CASSQGTGTFDTEAFF. CDR3 nucleotide sequence: TGCGCCAGCAGCCAAGGGACAGGGACTTTCGACACTGAAGCTTTCTTT.

The V gene is TRBV6-5, the J gene TRBJ1-4; D not certain. This CDR3 has 15 amino acids. V lost 3 bases and J 4 bases, leaving 12 bases between the germline ends. Germline-derived CDR1 and CDR2 are MNHEY and SVGAGI. In DNA, the CDR3 is TGTGCCAGCAGTTATGTTTCGGGTTTTAATGAAAAACTGTTTTTT. Its protein is CASSYVSGFNEKLFF.

This sequence joins TRBV7-8 and TRBJ1-5; D uncertain. Germline CDR1 SGHVS, CDR2 FQNEAQ. This CDR3 has 13 amino acids. V lost 5 bases and J lost 9, with 14 bases in between. The CDR3 loop is CASSPASEGPQHF. CDR3 nucleotide sequence: TGTGCCAGCAGCCCAGCCTCGGAGGGGCCCCAGCATTTT.

The chain employs TRBV6-5 and TRBJ2-7, with D uncertain. The CDR3 sequence is 15 residues long. Germline V gives CDR1 MNHEY, CDR2 SVGAGI. Trimming removed 0 bases at V and 1 base at J, with 10 bases between. The CDR3 bases are TGTGCCAGCAGTTACTCGGCCAGCTTATCCTACGAGCAGTACTTC. Protein: CASSYSASLSYEQYF.

The J gene is TRBJ1-2, the V gene TRBV7-2; TRBD1 might be the D (6 bases). CDR1 is SGHTA, CDR2 FQGNSA, per germline. The V end lost 3 bases, the J end lost 5 bases, and 10 bases lay between the germline ends. This CDR3 spans 13 amino acids. The DNA for the CDR3 is TGTGCCAGCAGCTTTTCCGGGACATATGGCTACACCTTC. As protein: CASSFSGTYGYTF. Combining the CDR3 with reference TRBV7-2 and TRBJ1-2 gives the whole variable domain GAGVSQSPSNKVTEKGKDVELRCDPISGHTALYWYRQSLGQGLEFLIYFQGNSAPDKSGLPSDRFSAERTGGSVSTLTIQRTQQEDSAVYLCASSFSGTYGYTFGSGTRLTVV.

The chain joins TRBV6-5 to TRBJ1-1, with D maybe TRBD1 (6 bases). CDR3 length: 14 amino acids. Germline values: CDR1 MNHEY, CDR2 SVGAGI. Trimming stripped 2 bases from V and 1 base from J, with 8 bases between. The CDR3 sequence is CASSYVTGNTEAFF. The CDR3 DNA reads TGTGCCAGCAGTTACGTGACAGGGAACACTGAAGCTTTCTTT.

The chain uses TRBV19 and TRBJ1-5; D gene ambiguous. Germline CDR1 is LNHDA and CDR2 is SQIVND (reference sequence). V was cut by 3 bases and J by 2 bases, with 14 bases left in between. The CDR3 loop spans 16 amino acids. Written as DNA, the CDR3 is TGTGCCAGTAGTATCCGGGGTCTGGATGGCAATCAGCCCCAGCATTTT. As protein: CASSIRGLDGNQPQHF.

This chain joins TRBV5-3 and TRBJ1-3; D remains unclear. TRBV5-3 carries the ORF label, with uncertain function. The CDR3 loop spans 15 amino acids. V was clipped by 2 bases and J by 0 bases, with 9 bases between them. CDR3 nucleotides: TGTGCCAGAAGCTTTAACTTCCCCTCTGGAAACACCATATATTTT. Its protein product is CARSFNFPSGNTIYF.

This chain connects TRBV4-1 to TRBJ2-7, with a possible D match to TRBD1 (6 bases). V gave up 3 bases and J gave up 9 bases, with 18 bases separating them. The CDR3 is made up of 14 amino acids. The germline V gene encodes CDR1 MGHRA and CDR2 YSYEKL. The CDR3 region is CASSHTGTQLLQYF. As DNA, the CDR3 is TGCGCCAGCAGCCATACCGGGACACAACTACTGCAGTACTTC.

The chain couples TRBV19 to TRBJ2-7; D unclear. The CDR3 runs 12 residues. Trimming left V 0 bases short and J 4 bases short, with 4 bases between. Per the germline V gene, CDR1 is LNHDA and CDR2 is SQIVND (reference sequence). In DNA form, the CDR3 reads TGTGCCAGTAGTATAGAAGGGTACGAGCAGTACTTC. It is translated as CASSIEGYEQYF.

This clone came up once. The chain joins TRBV5-4 to TRBJ2-3; D tentatively reads TRBD1 or TRBD2 (6 bases each). Germline V lookup: CDR1 SGHNT, CDR2 YYREEE (reference sequence). CDR3 length equals 14 residues. V was trimmed by 2 bases and J by 4 bases, leaving 11 bases between them. This chain's CDR3 is CASSFWGASDTQYF. The CDR3 DNA is TGTGCCAGCAGCTTTTGGGGGGCGTCAGATACGCAGTATTTT.

In DNA, the CDR3 is TGCGCCAGCAGCCAACGGGGAGCGCTCTCCTACGAGCAGTACTTC. Its protein product is CASSQRGALSYEQYF. This chain joins TRBV4-3 and TRBJ2-7; perhaps TRBD2 as D (5 bases). The germline CDR1 and CDR2 sequences are LGHNA and YSLEER. The CDR3 is made up of 15 amino acids. Trimming stripped 2 bases from V and 0 bases from J, with 11 bases between.

CDR3 bases: TGTGCCAGCAGTTCCCAGGCCCCGGAGCTCCGGAATTCACCCCTCCACTTT. As protein: CASSSQAPELRNSPLHF. This chain connects TRBV6-2 or TRBV6-3 to TRBJ1-6, with D hard to call. Germline V gene sequence: CDR1 MNHEY, CDR2 SVGEGT. The CDR3 consists of 17 residues. V was trimmed by 4 bases and J by 7 bases, leaving 20 bases between them.

The V gene is TRBV3-1 (or the pseudogene TRBV3-2), the J gene TRBJ1-1; a possible D gene is TRBD1 (5 bases). This CDR3 spans 13 amino acids. Germline V gene lookup returns CDR1 LGHDT and CDR2 YNNKEL (reference sequence). Deletions cut 5 bases from V and 5 bases from J, with 12 bases between. CDR3 bases: TGTGCCAGCAGCGCTCTCAGGGTAACTGAAGCTTTCTTT. This encodes CASSALRVTEAFF.

This sequence joins TRBV29-1 and TRBJ2-7; perhaps TRBD1 as D (5 bases). V dropped 2 bases and J dropped 0 bases, with 11 bases sitting between them. This CDR3 region has 14 residues. Germline lookup yields CDR1 SQVTM and CDR2 ANQGSEA. The CDR3 coding sequence is TGCAGCGTTGAACTGGACACCGGCTCCTACGAGCAGTACTTC. Amino acid sequence: CSVELDTGSYEQYF.

Comments on this clone: One end of the junction does not line up with germline, which may come from a read error. The chain has TRBV20-1 and TRBJ1-2; 7 bases agree with TRBD1. CDR3 length: 13 amino acids. Germline V gene sequence: CDR1 DFQATT, CDR2 SNEGSKA (reference sequence). The CDR3 loop is CSASEGANDGYTF. The CDR3 nucleotides are TGCAGTGCTAGTGAGGGGGCTAACGATGGCTACACCTTC.

Only a few counts were recorded for this clone. The chain combines TRBV3-1 (or the pseudogene TRBV3-2) with TRBJ1-2; a possible D gene is TRBD1 (5 bases). This CDR3 has 13 residues. Trimming took off 5 bases at V and 6 bases at J, with 13 bases between the two ends. Germline CDR1 LGHDT, CDR2 YNNKEL (reference sequence). The CDR3 loop is CASSTGLTDGYTF. The DNA of the CDR3 is TGTGCCAGCAGCACGGGACTGACAGATGGCTACACCTTC.

The rearrangement uses TRBV6-5 and TRBJ2-1; D remains ambiguous. Trimming cost V 4 bases and J 2 bases, with 12 bases left between them. The CDR3 covers 15 residues. The germline gives CDR1 MNHEY, CDR2 SVGAGI. CDR3: CASSSSPGPYNEQFF. The CDR3, as DNA: TGTGCCAGCAGTTCGTCCCCTGGGCCCTACAATGAGCAGTTCTTC.

The V and J genes are TRBV9 and TRBJ1-5; D not resolved. The CDR3 spans 16 residues. V lost 0 bases to trimming and J lost 6 bases, with 16 bases between them. Germline-derived CDR1 and CDR2 are SGDLS and YYNGEE. This chain's CDR3 is CASSVAGSPMGQPQHF. CDR3 nucleotides: TGTGCCAGCAGCGTAGCCGGCAGCCCCATGGGTCAGCCCCAGCATTTT. Complete variable domain (other parts from reference TRBV9 and TRBJ1-5): DSGVTQTPKHLITATGQRVTLRCSPRSGDLSVYWYQQSLDQGLQFLIQYYNGEERAKGNILERFSAQQFPDLHSELNLSSLELGDSALYFCASSVAGSPMGQPQHFGDGTRLSIL.

CDR3 protein: CASSQQGGYTF. As DNA, the CDR3 is TGTGCCAGCAGTCAACAGGGAGGCTACACCTTC. The chain uses TRBV7-9 and TRBJ1-2; tentative D call: TRBD1 (6 bases). The CDR3 totals 11 residues. Germline loops: CDR1 SEHNR, CDR2 FQNEAQ (reference sequence). The V gene lost 6 bases and the J gene lost 8 bases, with 10 bases spanning the gap.

The V and J genes are TRBV19 and TRBJ2-3, with TRBD2 matching 10 bases. Germline CDR1 and CDR2: LNHDA and SQIVND (reference sequence). This CDR3 has 15 amino acids. Trimming at V came to 5 bases and at J to 5 bases, leaving 7 bases not matched to a gene. The CDR3 DNA reads as TGTGCCAGTAGTTCCCAAGCGGGGGGGCAAGATACGCAGTATTTT. Translating gives CASSSQAGGQDTQYF.

The rearrangement links TRBV10-3 to TRBJ2-2; TRBD1 matches 10 bases. Trimming took 8 bases from V and 5 from J; bases not matched to a gene: 2. The CDR3 spans 13 residues. Germline values: CDR1 ENHRY, CDR2 SYGVKD. This CDR3 reads CAIRQGATGELFF. DNA of the CDR3: TGTGCCATCCGACAGGGGGCAACCGGGGAGCTGTTTTTT.

V and J are TRBV7-9 and TRBJ1-2; 10 bases are a match to TRBD1. Germline CDR1 reads SEHNR; CDR2 reads FQNEAQ (reference sequence). With 3 bases clipped from V and 2 bases from J, the junction kept 3 bases outside the gene matches. The CDR3 consists of 15 residues. The CDR3 region is CASSFMTGGNYGYTF. The CDR3 nucleotides read TGTGCCAGCAGCTTTATGACAGGGGGCAACTATGGCTACACCTTC.

The J gene is TRBJ2-5, the V gene TRBV21-1; whether TRBD1, the table's D call, matches the DNA was not checked. TRBV21-1 is noted as a pseudogene. The CDR3 has 17 residues. The CDR3 DNA reads TGTGCCAGCAGCAAGGCCAGGGGGCGCCGTCGGCAAGAGACCCAGTACTTC. Protein sequence: CASSKARGRRRQETQYF.